This T cell receptor (beta chain) came from a study of T cells in Graves' hyperthyroidism and ophthalmopathy. The source material, RNA transcripts, was used to amplify TCR beta CDR3 regions. A first-round RT-PCR of the TCR CDR3 used the HTBI primer set. TCRdb itself ran the multiplex PCR reads through MiXCR, one entry per CDR3 protein. The sample has roughly 500,000 distinct CDR3 sequences; around a fifth are singletons. From germline, CDR1 is SGHNT and CDR2 YYREEE (reference sequence). The CDR3 loop spans 17 amino acids. J was trimmed by 2 bases and V by 0 bases; bases with no gene match: 6. The sequence was obtained from a woman in her seventies with Graves' ophthalmopathy. Sequenced material: blood. V is TRBV5-4 and J is TRBJ1-3, with 9 bases lining up with TRBD1. This chain's CDR3 is CASSLALGTGTGNTIYF. The CDR3 nucleotides read TGTGCCAGCAGCTTGGCCCTCGGGACAGGGACTGGAAACACCATATATTTT.